The T cell receptor beta chain described here comes from a study of control samples from healthy donors and cancer patients. Assay: immunoSEQ multiplex PCR; the TCRdb copy retains only in-frame clones and omits some. Of under 85,000 clones in the sample, 94% were seen once. The CDR3 length is 19 residues. V lost 4 bases to trimming and J lost 4 bases; unmatched junction nucleotides: 16. CDR1 is SGHRS, CDR2 YFSETQ, per germline. The chain has TRBV5-1 and TRBJ2-4, with 11 bases fitting TRBD2. The TCR sequence derives from a woman aged 40 to 50 in good health. The material sequenced was blood. The CDR3: CASSQQSTAGTSGKNIQYF. The CDR3 DNA follows: TGCGCCAGCAGCCAACAATCCACTGCCGGGACTAGCGGAAAAAACATTCAGTACTTC.